The T cell receptor beta chain described here comes from a study of memory CD4+ T cells and cytomegalovirus serostatus. Single viable CD3+CD4+CD8-CD45RO+ cells were sorted as the memory CD4+ T cells. Under the authors' procedure: Out-of-frame sequences were removed, leaving roughly 2,200,000 distinct TCRbeta sequences. Libraries were prepared by immunoSEQ multiplex PCR; TCRdb keeps only in-frame clonotypes and omits some of them. Clonal size and the V and J genes are those of that table, whereas D and trimming came from the DNA. The sample shows tens of thousands of clones, approximately 80% of them seen only once. This TCR was recovered from an adult in good health and CMV-seronegative. The sequenced material came from memory CD4+ T cells from blood.

The CDR3 region has the DNA TGCAGCGTGATGACTTCGGGACGCATATTCTATGGCTACACCTTC. This gives the protein CSVMTSGRIFYGYTF. The chain uses TRBV29-1 and TRBJ1-2; D possibly corresponds to TRBD1 (5 bases). CDR1 is SQVTM and CDR2 is ANQGSEA in the germline V gene. This CDR3 is built from 15 residues. The ends were cut back, 6 bases at V and 4 bases at J, with 21 bases in the middle.